These 14 T cell receptor beta chains were sequenced from one sample in a study of Ad26.COV2.S vaccination and SARS-CoV-2 variants. Profiling relied on immunoSEQ multiplex PCR, and the TCRdb table lists in-frame clones only, not all of them. The data hold about 350,000 clones, with 92% observed a single time. The source was peripheral blood, collected after recovery from COVID-19. The receptors here all came from a human donor who had recovered from COVID-19.

This clone was counted once. The chain combines TRBV3-1 (or the pseudogene TRBV3-2) with TRBJ2-1, with D possibly being TRBD1 or TRBD2 (5 bases each). The CDR3 runs 16 residues. From germline, CDR1 is LGHDT and CDR2 YNNKEL (reference sequence). V was trimmed by 1 base and J by 0 bases, leaving 10 bases between them. CDR3 sequence: CASSQGDGRSYNEQFF. DNA of the CDR3: TGTGCCAGCAGCCAAGGGGACGGACGCTCCTACAATGAGCAGTTCTTC.

The V and J genes are TRBV25-1 and TRBJ2-7; TRBD1 is a possible D gene (5 bases). Trimming stripped 3 bases from V and 3 bases from J, with 15 bases between. The CDR3 has 15 amino acids. The germline CDR1 and CDR2 sequences are MGHDK and SYGVNS. CDR3 region: CASSDGAASNYEQYF. The CDR3 DNA follows: TGTGCCAGCAGTGATGGGGCAGCAAGCAACTACGAGCAGTACTTC.

The DNA for the CDR3 is TGTGCCACCAGCAGAGAAACGGGGGCGGGACAGTACTTC. This encodes CATSRETGAGQYF. This chain connects TRBV15 to TRBJ2-7; D may match TRBD1 or TRBD2 (6 bases each). This CDR3 has 13 residues. Per germline, CDR1 LNHNV and CDR2 YYDKDF (reference sequence). V lost 0 bases and J 10 bases, leaving 13 bases between the germline ends.

The chain links TRBV5-1 to TRBJ1-1; a weak D match, TRBD1 (6 bases). Per germline, CDR1 SGHRS and CDR2 YFSETQ. Trimming took off 1 base at V and 1 base at J, with 11 bases between the two ends. The CDR3 extends over 15 amino acids. CDR3 in DNA: TGCGCCAGCAGCTTGAACAGGGTAAAGAACACTGAAGCTTTCTTT. Amino acid sequence: CASSLNRVKNTEAFF. Variable domain in full (rest from reference TRBV5-1 and TRBJ1-1): KAGVTQTPRYLIKTRGQQVTLSCSPISGHRSVSWYQQTPGQGLQFLFEYFSETQRNKGNFPGRFSGRQFSNSRSEMNVSTLELGDSALYLCASSLNRVKNTEAFFGQGTRLTVV.

This chain links TRBV12-3 or TRBV12-4 with TRBJ2-2; D ambiguous. V shed 2 bases and J shed 7 bases, with 8 bases lying between them. The CDR3 has 13 residues. This CDR3 is CASSLFPVGELFF. CDR3 nucleotide sequence: TGTGCCAGCAGTTTATTCCCAGTCGGGGAGCTGTTTTTT.

The V call is TRBV11-3, the J call TRBJ1-1, with no clear D. The V gene's germline CDR1 is SGHNT and CDR2 YENEEA. V shed 10 bases and J shed 7 bases, with 16 bases lying between them. The CDR3 sequence is 12 residues long. The CDR3 DNA is TGTGCCACCCTGCGCAGAAAACTTGAAGCTTTCTTT. It encodes CATLRRKLEAFF.

This chain uses TRBV18 with TRBJ2-3; 9 bases agree with TRBD2. This CDR3 has 15 amino acids. Germline CDR1 KGHSH, CDR2 LQKENI. The trim removed 5 bases at V and 6 bases at J, leaving 9 bases unmatched. The CDR3 here is CASSLAGAEGDTQYF. In nucleotides, the CDR3 is TGTGCCAGCTCATTAGCGGGGGCCGAGGGGGATACGCAGTATTTT. Looking up the rest from reference TRBV18 and TRBJ2-3 gives the full variable domain: NAGVMQNPRHLVRRRGQEARLRCSPMKGHSHVYWYRQLPEEGLKFMVYLQKENIIDESGMPKERFSAEFPKEGPSILRIQQVVRGDSAAYFCASSLAGAEGDTQYFGPGTRLTVL.

The rearrangement joins TRBV6-4 to TRBJ1-2, with 9 bases that match TRBD1. Germline CDR1 and CDR2: MRHNA and SNTAGT. This CDR3 spans 15 amino acids. Germline trimming cut 3 bases from V and 8 bases from J; bases unmatched to any gene: 10. For the CDR3, the DNA is TGTGCCAGCAGTGAAGCCCCGGACAGGGGTCGGGGCTACACCTTC. Its translation: CASSEAPDRGRGYTF.

J is TRBJ2-1 and V is TRBV7-6, with a weak D call TRBD2 (6 bases). The CDR3 has 18 residues. With 6 bases removed from V and 4 bases from J, the gap between germline ends came to 25 bases. Per germline, CDR1 SGHVS and CDR2 FNYEAQ. CDR3 residues: CASSLWTRETFLYNEQFF. CDR3 sequence (DNA): TGTGCCAGCAGTCTCTGGACCCGGGAGACGTTCCTATACAATGAGCAGTTCTTC.

The V and J genes are TRBV24-1 and TRBJ2-3; TRBD2 is a possible D gene (6 bases). CDR1 KGHDR and CDR2 SFDVKD come from the germline V gene. V was clipped by 3 bases and J by 4 bases, with 13 bases between them. CDR3 length equals 15 residues. For the CDR3, the DNA is TGTGCCACCAGTGATCCGCCCCCGGGGGCAGATACGCAGTATTTT. It is translated as CATSDPPPGADTQYF.

V and J are TRBV4-2 and TRBJ1-1; a weak D match, TRBD1 (5 bases). The germline V gene encodes CDR1 LGHNA and CDR2 YNFKEQ. The CDR3 has 15 residues. V was clipped by 5 bases and J by 6 bases, with 19 bases between them. The CDR3 nucleotides read TGTGCCAGCAGCGACCGGTCGGGGGAGGTCGCTGAAGCTTTCTTT. This gives the protein CASSDRSGEVAEAFF.

This clone was seen more than once but under ten times. The rearrangement uses TRBV5-1 and TRBJ2-3; no clear D gene. CDR1 is SGHRS, CDR2 YFSETQ, per germline. The V end was cut by 7 bases, the J end by 0 bases, with 12 bases between. The CDR3 covers 14 residues. The CDR3 loop is CASGGRPSTDTQYF. The CDR3 DNA reads as TGCGCCAGCGGCGGCCGACCCAGCACAGATACGCAGTATTTT. The variable domain in full, with the rest retrieved from reference TRBV5-1 and TRBJ2-3, is KAGVTQTPRYLIKTRGQQVTLSCSPISGHRSVSWYQQTPGQGLQFLFEYFSETQRNKGNFPGRFSGRQFSNSRSEMNVSTLELGDSALYLCASGGRPSTDTQYFGPGTRLTVL.

The V call is TRBV18, the J call TRBJ2-3; D unclear. V was pared by 3 bases and J by 1 base, with 5 bases between. The CDR3 runs to 13 residues. Looked up from germline, CDR1 is KGHSH and CDR2 is LQKENI. Written as DNA, the CDR3 is TGTGCCAGCTCACCCGATCGCACAGATACGCAGTATTTT. Translating gives CASSPDRTDTQYF. Combining the CDR3 with reference TRBV18 and TRBJ2-3 gives the whole variable domain NAGVMQNPRHLVRRRGQEARLRCSPMKGHSHVYWYRQLPEEGLKFMVYLQKENIIDESGMPKERFSAEFPKEGPSILRIQQVVRGDSAAYFCASSPDRTDTQYFGPGTRLTVL.

This chain connects TRBV6-5 to TRBJ1-2, with 7 nucleotides matching TRBD1. The germline CDR1 and CDR2 sequences are MNHEY and SVGAGI. The junction had 6 bases not matched to a gene; V was cut back by 4 bases and J by 4 bases. The CDR3 has 14 residues. The CDR3 spells CASSWRQGPYGYTF. The CDR3 DNA sequence: TGTGCCAGCAGTTGGCGACAGGGTCCCTATGGCTACACCTTC.